The present T cell receptor beta chain was sequenced within a study of blood T cells in healthy people across ages. Overall study results and limits: A roughly linear age-dependent decrease characterized TCR beta diversity per million T cells.

The authors ran a second PCR of 7 to 11 cycles using a sample-barcoded 5' primer and a J-beta primer mix. TCRdb re-derived calls from the 5' RACE reads in MiXCR, one entry per CDR3 protein. The sample has fewer than 800,000 distinct CDR3 sequences; 20% to 25% are singletons. Germline V gives CDR1 LGHNT, CDR2 FRNRAP. The CDR3 is 12 amino acids. The V end lost 7 bases, the J end lost 11 bases, and 17 bases lay between the germline ends. Healthy Caucasians from Russia aged about 6 to 90 served as donors. Roughly 10 milliliters was the volume of peripheral blood drawn from each donor. Details on this clonotype: Its antigen remains unknown.

The sample was blood. This TCR came from a man in his 70s in good health. The chain carries TRBV12-5 and TRBJ2-5; the D is unclear. CDR3 in DNA: TGTGCTAGTGCCGAGACTTGGACGACGCAGTACTTC. Translating it yields CASAETWTTQYF.